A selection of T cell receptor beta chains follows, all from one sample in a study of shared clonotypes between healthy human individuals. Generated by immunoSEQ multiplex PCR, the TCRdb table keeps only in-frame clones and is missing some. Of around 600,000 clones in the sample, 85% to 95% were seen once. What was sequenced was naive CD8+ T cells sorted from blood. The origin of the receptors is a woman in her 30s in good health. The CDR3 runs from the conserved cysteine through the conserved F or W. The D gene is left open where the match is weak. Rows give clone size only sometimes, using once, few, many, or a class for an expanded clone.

cdr3_aa: CASSLYYTSLQGYTF; cdr3_nt: TGTGCCAGCAGCTTGTATTACACGTCGTTACAGGGCTACACCTTC; j_call: TRBJ1-2; v_call: TRBV5-6; clone_size: -; d_call: -
cdr3_aa: CASRIPGTGDGYTF; cdr3_nt: TGTGCCAGCAGAATACCCGGGACAGGGGATGGCTACACCTTC; j_call: TRBJ1-2; v_call: TRBV5-4; clone_size: -; d_call: TRBD1
cdr3_aa: CASCLRGSSYNEQFF; cdr3_nt: TGTGCCAGCTGCCTACGAGGTTCTAGTTACAATGAGCAGTTCTTC; j_call: TRBJ2-1; v_call: TRBV27; clone_size: -; d_call: -
cdr3_aa: CASSQRQGTTELFF; cdr3_nt: TGTGCCAGCAGCCAAAGACAGGGGACCACGGAGCTGTTTTTT; j_call: TRBJ2-2; v_call: TRBV5-4; clone_size: -; d_call: TRBD1
cdr3_aa: CASSGQTNTEAFF; cdr3_nt: TGTGCCAGTAGTGGACAGACGAACACTGAAGCTTTCTTT; j_call: TRBJ1-1; v_call: TRBV19; clone_size: -; d_call: -
cdr3_aa: CASSLAGGYGYTF; cdr3_nt: TGCGCCAGCAGCTTGGCAGGGGGCTATGGCTACACCTTC; j_call: TRBJ1-2; v_call: TRBV5-1; clone_size: -; d_call: TRBD1
cdr3_aa: CASSPQGAGSYEQYF; cdr3_nt: TGTGCCAGCAGTCCACAGGGGGCAGGATCCTACGAGCAGTACTTC; j_call: TRBJ2-7; v_call: TRBV27; clone_size: -; d_call: TRBD1
cdr3_aa: CASSWRDYYNEQFF; cdr3_nt: TGTGCCAGCAGTTGGAGGGACTACTACAATGAGCAGTTCTTC; j_call: TRBJ2-1; v_call: TRBV27; clone_size: once; d_call: TRBD2
cdr3_aa: CASSLADGSYNEQFF; cdr3_nt: TGCGCCAGCAGTCTAGCGGATGGATCCTACAATGAGCAGTTCTTC; j_call: TRBJ2-1; v_call: TRBV4-1; clone_size: -; d_call: TRBD2
cdr3_aa: CASSLQSGGEQYF; cdr3_nt: TGTGCCAGCAGCTTACAGTCAGGGGGCGAGCAGTACTTC; j_call: TRBJ2-7; v_call: TRBV7-9; clone_size: -; d_call: TRBD1
cdr3_aa: CASSEGYEQYF; cdr3_nt: TGCGCCAGCAGTGAAGGGTACGAGCAGTACTTC; j_call: TRBJ2-7; v_call: TRBV10-2; clone_size: -; d_call: -
cdr3_aa: CASRGEGMNTEAFF; cdr3_nt: TGTGCCAGCAGGGGGGAAGGAATGAACACTGAAGCTTTCTTT; j_call: TRBJ1-1; v_call: TRBV28; clone_size: -; d_call: -
cdr3_aa: CASSGPSINNEQFF; cdr3_nt: TGTGCCAGCAGTGGTCCGTCTATAAACAATGAGCAGTTCTTC; j_call: TRBJ2-1; v_call: TRBV2; clone_size: once; d_call: -
cdr3_aa: CASSLNGPRREQYF; cdr3_nt: TGTGCCAGCAGTTTAAATGGGCCCCGCCGCGAGCAGTACTTC; j_call: TRBJ2-7; v_call: TRBV27; clone_size: -; d_call: -
cdr3_aa: CASTAGSHEQYF; cdr3_nt: TGTGCCAGCACGGCAGGGTCCCACGAGCAGTACTTC; j_call: TRBJ2-7; v_call: TRBV6-6; clone_size: once; d_call: -
cdr3_aa: CASSLGLPIYNEQFF; cdr3_nt: TGTGCCAGCAGCTTAGGGCTACCAATCTACAATGAGCAGTTCTTC; j_call: TRBJ2-1; v_call: TRBV7-2; clone_size: -; d_call: -
cdr3_aa: CASSLRGSYNEQFF; cdr3_nt: TGCGCCAGCAGCTTGCGGGGCTCCTACAATGAGCAGTTCTTC; j_call: TRBJ2-1; v_call: TRBV5-1; clone_size: once; d_call: -
cdr3_aa: CASSPGTDPRNEQYF; cdr3_nt: TGTGCCAGCAGCCCAGGGACGGATCCGAGGAACGAGCAGTACTTC; j_call: TRBJ2-7; v_call: TRBV7-7; clone_size: -; d_call: -
cdr3_aa: CASSIATSVYNEQFF; cdr3_nt: TGTGCCAGTAGTATAGCGACTAGCGTCTACAATGAGCAGTTCTTC; j_call: TRBJ2-1; v_call: TRBV19; clone_size: -; d_call: TRBD2
cdr3_aa: CASSLGQGYNEQFF; cdr3_nt: TGTGCCAGCAGCTTAGGACAGGGATACAATGAGCAGTTCTTC; j_call: TRBJ2-1; v_call: TRBV7-8; clone_size: once; d_call: TRBD1
cdr3_aa: CATGTGVTGELFF; cdr3_nt: TGTGCCACCGGGACAGGGGTCACCGGGGAGCTGTTTTTT; j_call: TRBJ2-2; v_call: TRBV7-6; clone_size: -; d_call: TRBD1
cdr3_aa: CASSYLSSYEQYF; cdr3_nt: TGTGCCAGCAGTTACTTGTCATCCTACGAGCAGTACTTC; j_call: TRBJ2-7; v_call: TRBV6-6; clone_size: -; d_call: -
cdr3_aa: CAIQGEYNEQFF; cdr3_nt: TGTGCCATCCAGGGAGAGTACAATGAGCAGTTCTTC; j_call: TRBJ2-1; v_call: TRBV10-3; clone_size: -; d_call: -
cdr3_aa: CASSTSSGTYEQYF; cdr3_nt: TGCGCCAGCAGTACATCTAGCGGGACCTACGAGCAGTACTTC; j_call: TRBJ2-7; v_call: TRBV4-1; clone_size: -; d_call: TRBD2
cdr3_aa: CASSPSGYEQYF; cdr3_nt: TGTGCCAGCAGCCCTTCAGGCTACGAGCAGTACTTC; j_call: TRBJ2-7; v_call: TRBV7-2; clone_size: -; d_call: -
cdr3_aa: CASSRFAMQETQYF; cdr3_nt: TGTGCCAGTAGTAGGTTCGCGATGCAAGAGACCCAGTACTTC; j_call: TRBJ2-5; v_call: TRBV19; clone_size: -; d_call: -
cdr3_aa: CASSCPSGSVWEQYF; cdr3_nt: TGTGCCAGCAGTTGTCCTAGCGGGAGCGTGTGGGAGCAGTACTTC; j_call: TRBJ2-7; v_call: TRBV6-9; clone_size: -; d_call: TRBD2
cdr3_aa: CASSVGGSEEYEQYF; cdr3_nt: TGTGCCAGCAGCGTAGGGGGCAGCGAGGAATACGAGCAGTACTTC; j_call: TRBJ2-7; v_call: TRBV9; clone_size: -; d_call: -
cdr3_aa: CASSPTPLEQYF; cdr3_nt: TGTGCCAGCAGTCCGACCCCCCTCGAGCAGTACTTC; j_call: TRBJ2-7; v_call: TRBV27; clone_size: -; d_call: -
cdr3_aa: CASSEQGEKANTEAFF; cdr3_nt: TGTGCCAGCAGTGAACAGGGGGAAAAGGCGAACACTGAAGCTTTCTTT; j_call: TRBJ1-1; v_call: TRBV2; clone_size: -; d_call: TRBD1
cdr3_aa: CATSRDAQGNTGELFF; cdr3_nt: TGTGCCACCAGCAGAGATGCCCAGGGAAACACCGGGGAGCTGTTTTTT; j_call: TRBJ2-2; v_call: TRBV15; clone_size: once; d_call: -
cdr3_aa: CASSKMGTGELYGYTF; cdr3_nt: TGTGCCAGCAGCAAAATGGGGACAGGGGAGCTCTATGGCTACACCTTC; j_call: TRBJ1-2; v_call: TRBV5-4; clone_size: -; d_call: TRBD1
cdr3_aa: CASSYRLAGGNEQYF; cdr3_nt: TGTGCCAGCAGCTACCGACTAGCGGGAGGCAACGAGCAGTACTTC; j_call: TRBJ2-7; v_call: TRBV5-6; clone_size: -; d_call: TRBD2